The entry below describes one TCR beta chain. This clonotype was seen a few times. Its recognized antigen is unknown. Per-nucleotide qualities are absent, and no much larger clonotype sits a single base away. Preparation of the library involved RACE. This sample was sequenced with a NextSeq 500. Library preparation attached unique molecular identifiers to individual cDNA molecules for quantitative, reproducible TCR counting. Both TCR alpha and TCR beta chains were sequenced from each blood RNA sample. The authors' pipeline ran thus. A median of around 100,000 TCRs per sample was observed, with a range of about 23,224 to 690,600. V, J and CDR3 annotation of the TCR reads was performed with the Decombinator software suite. For the PS versus PT1 abundance plots, all samples were subsampled to the same number of TCRs (28,000). Expanded TCRs were defined as absent before sensitization and observed at least eight times at the 2-week time point. Clones were called with MiXCR by TCRdb after fastp trimmed the public reads at Q25, and only in-frame beta chains were retained. Each entry is one CDR3 protein sequence, shown with its most common DNA and genes. The V and J calls and clone size are TCRdb's, not the authors'. This sample has just over 350,000 distinct CDR3 sequences in its table, and about 6% of those were observed once. Clones ranked in the top ten supply roughly 5.4% of the sample.

The CDR3 covers 16 residues, taking in both the cysteine and the phenylalanine. The CDR3 DNA has 48 bases and is translated from base 1. Trimming at the junction amounts to 1 base on V and 7 bases on J, and the germline ends lie 17 bases apart. Taken with the paper, the label for time point translates to: patch test 2, 6 weeks after DPC sensitization. This specimen's treatment or condition label, interpreted: therapeutic diphenylcyclopropenone sensitization with weekly scalp DPC. Blood at each patch-test visit was drawn before the patch test was applied. To be eligible, patients had to be aged 18 to 70, diagnosed with alopecia and judged suitable for DPC therapy, while pregnant patients were excluded. Unfractionated whole blood was collected in Tempus Blood RNA tubes, and total RNA was extracted from that blood. The data are from a study of human T cells and chemical hapten exposure (dated by TCRdb to the early 2020s). With respect to the entire study: For sensitization, 2% DPC in acetone was applied to an approximately 2 cm by approximately 2 cm area of upper inner arm skin. In alopecia patients, the study followed how the peripheral blood TCR repertoire changed in vivo over primary and secondary sensitization to diphenylcyclopropenone (DPC), a hapten. Under 30 alopecia patients gave blood for TCR sequencing at one to four time points (pre-sensitization, 2, 6 and 24 weeks). Libraries were combined into a pool for sequencing, and differences in TCR yield between samples came mainly from small differences in library volumes within the pool. Blood samples were taken from patients before sensitization (week 0) and then at 2, 6 and about 24 weeks after DPC sensitization. Weekly therapeutic DPC doses were additionally applied to the scalp of patients throughout the roughly 24-week study period. Most of the patients in the cohort were female, and the cohort covered alopecia areata with under or over 50% scalp involvement, alopecia totalis and alopecia universalis. Patch tests used Finn chambers with 0.01% DPC on the upper back, scored after 6 days by International Contact Dermatitis Research Group standards.

What the research found in general, with its limitations: Significantly more large CDR3 similarity clusters were formed by expanded TCRs than by pre-sensitization or healthy control sets, consistent with antigen-driven responses. Repeated subsampling changed both the strength of the expansion versus patch-test correlation and the threshold at which that correlation became significant. All patients had alopecia, a presumed autoimmune disease, so their immune response might differ from that of healthy individuals. DPC sensitization did not change the number of TCRs with a frequency above 1 in 1000, and there was no evidence of changes in global repertoire structure. The number of PT1 expanded TCRs positively correlated with patch test score, significant at thresholds 8, 16 and 32 but not 4.

This sequence uses TRBV12-3 or TRBV12-4 and TRBJ2-1, with no D gene named confidently. The sample consisted of whole blood, taken in connection with sensitization to the hapten diphenylcyclopropenone (DPC). The source of this sequence is a woman between 18 and 29 years old with alopecia areata. Some clones in this sample may be carry-over from other donors' samples. At the DNA level, the sequence is TGTGCCAGCAGTTTAGGGTCTTTTGATGGTGGTAATGAGCAGTTCTTC. Its protein product is CASSLGSFDGGNEQFF.